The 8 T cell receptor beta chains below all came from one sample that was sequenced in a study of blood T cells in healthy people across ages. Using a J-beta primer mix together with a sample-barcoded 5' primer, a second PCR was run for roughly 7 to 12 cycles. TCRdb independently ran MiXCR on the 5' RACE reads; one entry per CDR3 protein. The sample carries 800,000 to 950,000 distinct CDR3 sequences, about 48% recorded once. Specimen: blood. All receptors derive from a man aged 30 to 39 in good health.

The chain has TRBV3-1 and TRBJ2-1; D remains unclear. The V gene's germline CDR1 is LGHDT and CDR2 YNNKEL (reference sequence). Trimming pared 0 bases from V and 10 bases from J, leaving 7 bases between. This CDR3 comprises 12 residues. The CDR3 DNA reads TGTGCCAGCAGCCAAGATTCGTGGGAGCAGTTCTTC. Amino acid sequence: CASSQDSWEQFF.

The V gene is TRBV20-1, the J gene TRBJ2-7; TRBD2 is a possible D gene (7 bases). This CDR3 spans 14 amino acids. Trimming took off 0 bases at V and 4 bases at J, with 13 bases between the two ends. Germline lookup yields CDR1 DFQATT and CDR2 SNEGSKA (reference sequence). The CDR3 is CSAREGGLSYEQYF. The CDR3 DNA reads TGCAGTGCTAGAGAGGGGGGGCTCTCGTACGAGCAGTACTTC.

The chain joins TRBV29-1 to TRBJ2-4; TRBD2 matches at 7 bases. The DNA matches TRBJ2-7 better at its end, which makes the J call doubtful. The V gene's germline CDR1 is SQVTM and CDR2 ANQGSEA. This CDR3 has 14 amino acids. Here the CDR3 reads CSVRDGGTNYEQYF. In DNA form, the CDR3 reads TGCAGCGTTAGGGACGGGGGGACCAATTACGAGCAGTACTTC.

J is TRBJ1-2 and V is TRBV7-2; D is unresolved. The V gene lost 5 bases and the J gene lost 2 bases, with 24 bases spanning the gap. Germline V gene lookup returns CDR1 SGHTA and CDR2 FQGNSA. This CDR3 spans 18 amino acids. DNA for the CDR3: TGTGCCAGCAGCCCAAAGGTGATCCGTCATAGATCAAACTATGGCTACACCTTC. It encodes CASSPKVIRHRSNYGYTF.

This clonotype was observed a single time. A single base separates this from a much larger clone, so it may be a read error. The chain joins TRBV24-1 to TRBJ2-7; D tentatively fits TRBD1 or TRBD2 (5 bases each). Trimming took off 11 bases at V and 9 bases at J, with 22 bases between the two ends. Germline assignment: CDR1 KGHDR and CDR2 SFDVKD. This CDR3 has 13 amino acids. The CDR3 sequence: CAIGTAFGDGQYF. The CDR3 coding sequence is TGTGCCATCGGGACGGCCTTTGGGGACGGGCAGTACTTC.

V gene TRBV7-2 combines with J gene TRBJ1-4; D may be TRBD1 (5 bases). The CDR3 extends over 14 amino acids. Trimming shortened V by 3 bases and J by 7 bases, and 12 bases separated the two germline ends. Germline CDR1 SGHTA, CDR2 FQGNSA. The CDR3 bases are TGTGCCAGCAGCTTCGCAGGGAAGGTTGAAAAACTGTTTTTT. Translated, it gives CASSFAGKVEKLFF.

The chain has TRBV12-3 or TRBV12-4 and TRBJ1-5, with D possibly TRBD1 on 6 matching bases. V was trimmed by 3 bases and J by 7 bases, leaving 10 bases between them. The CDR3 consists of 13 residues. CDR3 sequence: CASSFTGMQPQHF. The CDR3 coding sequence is TGTGCCAGCAGTTTCACAGGGATGCAGCCCCAGCATTTT.

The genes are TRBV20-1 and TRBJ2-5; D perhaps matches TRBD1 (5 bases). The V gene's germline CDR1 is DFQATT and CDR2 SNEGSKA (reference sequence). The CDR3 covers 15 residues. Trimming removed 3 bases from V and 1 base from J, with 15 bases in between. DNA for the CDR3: TGCAGTGCTAGGAGGCGGCAGGGATTCCAAGAGACCCAGTACTTC. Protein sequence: CSARRRQGFQETQYF.